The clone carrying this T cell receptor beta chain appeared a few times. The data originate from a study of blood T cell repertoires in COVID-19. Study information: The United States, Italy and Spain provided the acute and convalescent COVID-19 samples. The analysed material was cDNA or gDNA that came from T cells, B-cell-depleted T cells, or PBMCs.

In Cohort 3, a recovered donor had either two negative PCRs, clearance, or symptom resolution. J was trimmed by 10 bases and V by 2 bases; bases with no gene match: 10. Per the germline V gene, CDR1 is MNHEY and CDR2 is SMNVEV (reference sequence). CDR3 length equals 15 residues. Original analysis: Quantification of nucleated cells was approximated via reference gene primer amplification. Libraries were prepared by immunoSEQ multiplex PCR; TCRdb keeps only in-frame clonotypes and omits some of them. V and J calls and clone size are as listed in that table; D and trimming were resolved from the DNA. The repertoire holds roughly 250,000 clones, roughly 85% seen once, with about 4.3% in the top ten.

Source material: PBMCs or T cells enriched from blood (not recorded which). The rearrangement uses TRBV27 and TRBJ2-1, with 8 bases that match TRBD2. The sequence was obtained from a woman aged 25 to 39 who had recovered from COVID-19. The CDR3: CASSLGTSGAGEQFF. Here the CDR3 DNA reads TGTGCCAGCAGTTTAGGAACTAGCGGAGCGGGGGAGCAGTTCTTC.